This T cell receptor beta chain came from a study of T cell responses to AZD1222 COVID-19 vaccine. This clone was observed a handful of times. The antigen is unknown. Clones were read by immunoSEQ multiplex PCR, and TCRdb kept only the in-frame ones, dropping some. This table holds some 180,000 clones, roughly 93% found once. Study-wide results and limits: Vaccine-associated CD4 TCRs spanned spike, dominant at 160-218 and 743-854. Spike-specific TCR breadth rose after two AZD1222 doses, and depth rose as well.

The J segment lost 10 bases and the V segment lost 5 bases, leaving 6 bases of the junction unmatched. CDR1 and CDR2 (germline): SGHTA, FQGTGA. The CDR3 covers 14 residues. The specimen comprised peripheral blood, sampled 28 days after the second dose of the MenACWY control vaccine. V usage is TRBV7-3 and J usage is TRBJ1-6, with 9 nucleotides matching TRBD1. The TCR originated in an adult who received the MenACWY meningococcal vaccine as a control. In nucleotides, the CDR3 is TGTGCCAGCAGCCCAGGGACAGGGAAATCACCCCTCCACTTT. It specifies CASSPGTGKSPLHF. Combining the CDR3 with reference TRBV7-3 and TRBJ1-6 gives the whole variable domain GAGVSQTPSNKVTEKGKYVELRCDPISGHTALYWYRQSLGQGPEFLIYFQGTGAADDSGLPNDRFFAVRPEGSVSTLKIQRTERGDSAVYLCASSPGTGKSPLHFGNGTRLTVT.